This T cell receptor (beta chain) is from a study of cytomegalovirus exposure and HLA in healthy donors. The study's findings and limits: Immune exposure information available was restricted to CMV serostatus.

The CDR3 is 15 residues long. Germline lookup yields CDR1 SGHTA and CDR2 FQGNSA. V was cut by 0 bases and J by 2 bases, with 8 bases left in between. Concerning this clone: Its antigen is unknown.

PCR employed 60 Vbeta and 13 Jbeta primers. Sequenced by immunoSEQ multiplex PCR; TCRdb stores in-frame clones only, minus some. The sample lists fewer than 200,000 clones; around 83% were seen once. The chain joins TRBV7-2 to TRBJ2-1; D perhaps matches TRBD1 (6 bases). The sample consisted of PBMCs. The TCR sequence derives from a man younger than 35 in good health and CMV-seropositive. CDR3 in DNA: TGTGCCAGCAGCTTAGCAGACAGGACCTACAATGAGCAGTTCTTC. Protein sequence: CASSLADRTYNEQFF.